A selection of T cell receptor beta chains follows, all from one sample in a study of cytomegalovirus exposure and HLA in healthy donors. Sequencing used immunoSEQ multiplex PCR; TCRdb keeps in-frame clones, though not all of them. The table has roughly 120,000 clones, roughly 81% seen once. The sequenced sample was PBMCs. The origin of the receptors is a woman aged 25-40 years in good health and CMV-seronegative. The CDR3 runs from the conserved cysteine through the conserved F or W. The D gene is left open where the match is weak. The size of a clone is reported for some rows only, either as once, few or many, or as a class for expanded clones.

v_gene,abundance,j_gene,d_gene,CDR3aa,CDR3nt
TRBV5-1,NA,TRBJ1-1,TRBD1,CASSPLAGTAAEAFF,TGCGCCAGCAGCCCTCTAGCCGGGACAGCAGCTGAAGCTTTCTTT
TRBV10-1,few,TRBJ2-1,TRBD2,CASSEVRGGYNEQFF,TGCGCCAGCAGTGAAGTGCGGGGGGGTTACAATGAGCAGTTCTTC
TRBV7-9,NA,TRBJ1-1,NA,CASSPLGVGGNTEAFF,TGTGCCAGCAGCCCCCTCGGGGTCGGGGGTAACACTGAAGCTTTCTTT
TRBV7-2,once,TRBJ2-3,NA,CASSLGRTPDTQYF,TGTGCCAGCAGCTTGGGGAGGACCCCAGATACGCAGTATTTT
TRBV19,NA,TRBJ1-2,NA,CASSIQHIYGYTF,TGTGCCAGTAGTATCCAACACATCTATGGCTACACCTTC
TRBV6-1,few,TRBJ2-4,TRBD2,CASKSGGNIQYF,TGTGCCAGCAAGAGCGGGGGAAACATTCAGTACTTC
TRBV2,few,TRBJ2-2,TRBD1,CASRGQVTNTGELFF,TGTGCCAGCAGGGGACAGGTTACGAACACCGGGGAGCTGTTTTTT
TRBV7-9,NA,TRBJ1-3,TRBD1,CASSLGDRGSGNTIYF,TGTGCCAGCAGCTTAGGGGACAGGGGCTCTGGAAACACCATATATTTT
TRBV18,NA,TRBJ2-4,TRBD1,CASSLDRGPLNIQYF,TGTGCCAGCTCACTCGACAGGGGACCTCTAAACATTCAGTACTTC
TRBV19,NA,TRBJ2-1,TRBD2,CASNPPGAGASRIF,TGTGCCAGTAACCCCCCAGGAGCGGGGGCGAGCCGAATCTTC
TRBV6-5,NA,TRBJ2-5,NA,CASSYGVARYQETQYF,TGTGCCAGCAGTTACGGAGTAGCGAGGTACCAAGAGACCCAGTACTTC
TRBV29-1,NA,TRBJ1-2,TRBD1,CSGWTGGYGYTF,TGCAGCGGCTGGACAGGGGGCTATGGCTACACCTTC
TRBV19,NA,TRBJ2-4,TRBD1,CASSIAGQGATQYF,TGTGCCAGTAGTATAGCTGGACAGGGTGCAACTCAGTACTTC
TRBV29-1,NA,TRBJ2-1,TRBD2,CSVVPSGTLYNEQFF,TGCAGCGTTGTCCCTAGCGGGACCCTCTACAATGAGCAGTTCTTC
TRBV7-9,once,TRBJ1-1,NA,CASSLGGPNTEAFF,TGTGCCAGCAGCTTAGGGGGGCCGAACACTGAAGCTTTCTTT
TRBV15,NA,TRBJ2-1,NA,CATSREQGIRDERFF,TGTGCCACCAGCAGAGAACAGGGCATCCGGGATGAGCGGTTCTTC
TRBV12-5,NA,TRBJ2-2,NA,CASGSEAGELFF,TGTGCTAGTGGTTCAGAGGCCGGGGAGCTGTTTTTT
TRBV10-3,many,TRBJ1-5,NA,CAISAGGALSNQPQHF,TGTGCCATCAGTGCGGGGGGCGCGTTGAGCAATCAGCCCCAGCATTTT
TRBV4-3,NA,TRBJ2-2,TRBD2,CASSQWASGSIAGELFF,TGCGCCAGCAGCCAGTGGGCTAGCGGGAGTATTGCCGGGGAGCTGTTTTTT
TRBV29-1,NA,TRBJ1-1,TRBD1,CSVEAVGDREWNTEAFF,TGCAGCGTTGAAGCGGTGGGGGACAGAGAATGGAACACTGAAGCTTTCTTT
TRBV18,NA,TRBJ2-7,TRBD1,CASSLQGAVNEQYF,TGTGCCAGCTCACTTCAGGGGGCGGTCAACGAGCAGTACTTC
TRBV29-1,NA,TRBJ1-5,NA,CSVIQGNQPQHF,TGCAGCGTTATACAGGGAAATCAGCCCCAGCATTTT
TRBV6-4,NA,TRBJ2-7,TRBD2,CASSLSGSPTYEQYF,TGTGCCAGCAGCCTTAGCGGGAGCCCTACCTACGAGCAGTACTTC
TRBV6-1,NA,TRBJ2-1,TRBD1,CASSESGGQGFELQFF,TGTGCCAGCAGTGAATCGGGGGGACAGGGGTTTGAGTTGCAGTTCTTC
TRBV10-3,NA,TRBJ1-3,NA,CAISESGANSGNTIYF,TGTGCCATCAGTGAGTCGGGGGCTAACTCTGGAAACACCATATATTTT
TRBV11-2,NA,TRBJ2-1,TRBD2,CASSLALAGAHEQFF,TGTGCCAGCAGCTTAGCCCTAGCGGGAGCTCATGAGCAGTTCTTC
TRBV7-6,NA,TRBJ2-7,NA,CASSLEASSSYEQYF,TGTGCCAGCAGCTTAGAAGCGTCTAGCTCCTACGAGCAGTACTTC
TRBV5-1,NA,TRBJ1-1,TRBD1,CASSTGGNTEAFF,TGCGCCAGTTCCACAGGGGGGAACACTGAAGCTTTCTTT
TRBV7-9,NA,TRBJ1-6,TRBD1,CASSPAGTGNSPLHF,TGTGCCAGCAGTCCCGCCGGGACAGGGAACTCACCCCTCCACTTT
TRBV19,NA,TRBJ2-2,TRBD2,CASTPGTSMAGELFF,TGTGCCAGTACCCCCGGGACTAGCATGGCCGGGGAGCTGTTTTTT
TRBV10-3,NA,TRBJ1-2,NA,CAISEGQGWDGYTF,TGTGCCATCAGTGAGGGTCAGGGCTGGGATGGCTACACCTTC
TRBV27,NA,TRBJ2-5,TRBD2,CASSLTSGNQETQYF,TGTGCCAGCAGTCTAACTAGCGGGAACCAAGAGACCCAGTACTTC
TRBV30,NA,TRBJ1-3,TRBD1,CAWSRRDSWSSGSGNTIYF,TGTGCCTGGAGTAGAAGGGACAGTTGGAGTTCAGGATCTGGAAACACCATATATTTT
TRBV10-2,NA,TRBJ1-3,NA,CASSFQGTGNTIYF,TGCGCCAGCAGCTTCCAGGGTACTGGAAACACCATATATTTT
TRBV9,few,TRBJ2-3,TRBD1,CASSGPFDRANRVTDTQYF,TGTGCCAGCAGCGGACCTTTCGACAGGGCAAATCGGGTCACAGATACGCAGTATTTT
TRBV7-2,NA,TRBJ1-5,NA,CASRKGAGYSNQPQHF,TGTGCCAGCAGAAAGGGTGCGGGTTATAGCAATCAGCCCCAGCATTTT